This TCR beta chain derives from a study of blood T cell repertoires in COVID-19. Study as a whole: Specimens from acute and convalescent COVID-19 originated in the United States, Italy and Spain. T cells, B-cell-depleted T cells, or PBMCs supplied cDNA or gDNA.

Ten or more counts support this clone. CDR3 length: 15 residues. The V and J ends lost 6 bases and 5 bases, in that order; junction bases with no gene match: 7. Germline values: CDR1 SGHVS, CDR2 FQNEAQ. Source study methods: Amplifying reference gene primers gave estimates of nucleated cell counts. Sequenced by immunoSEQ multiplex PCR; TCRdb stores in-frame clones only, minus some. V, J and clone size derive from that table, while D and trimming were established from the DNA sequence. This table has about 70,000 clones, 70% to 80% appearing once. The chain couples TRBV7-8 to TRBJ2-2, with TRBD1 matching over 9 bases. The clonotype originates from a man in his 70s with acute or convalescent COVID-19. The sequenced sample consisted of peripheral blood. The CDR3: CASSQQGARTGELFF. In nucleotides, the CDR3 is TGTGCCAGCAGTCAACAGGGGGCTCGGACCGGGGAGCTGTTTTTT.